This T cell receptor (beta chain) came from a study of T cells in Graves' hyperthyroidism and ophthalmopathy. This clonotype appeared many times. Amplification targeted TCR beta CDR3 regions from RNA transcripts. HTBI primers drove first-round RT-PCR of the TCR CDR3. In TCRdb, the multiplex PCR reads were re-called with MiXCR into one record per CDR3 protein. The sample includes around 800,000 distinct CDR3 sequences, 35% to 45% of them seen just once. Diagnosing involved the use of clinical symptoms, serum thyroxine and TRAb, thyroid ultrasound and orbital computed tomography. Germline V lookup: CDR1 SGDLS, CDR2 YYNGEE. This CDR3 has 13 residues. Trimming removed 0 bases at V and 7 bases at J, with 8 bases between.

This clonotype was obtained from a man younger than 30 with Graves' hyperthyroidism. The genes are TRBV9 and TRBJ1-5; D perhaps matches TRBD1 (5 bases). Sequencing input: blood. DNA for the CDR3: TGTGCCAGCAGCGTAGGCGGGGGACAGCCCCAGCATTTT. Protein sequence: CASSVGGGQPQHF.